This T cell receptor beta chain came from a study of identical twins. TCRdb re-analysed the 5' RACE reads in MiXCR, keeping a single row per CDR3 protein. This sample has 400,000 to 550,000 distinct CDR3 sequences, with over 11% found just once. Germline CDR1 reads MDHEN; CDR2 reads SYDVKM. The length of the CDR3 is 13 residues. Deletions cut 10 bases from V and 0 bases from J, with 9 bases between. This clonotype was seen only a few times. These same data were also listed under a study on yellow fever vaccine responses in identical twins.

This chain uses TRBV28 with TRBJ1-4; TRBD1 is a possible D gene (5 bases). Sequencing was performed on CD4+ T cells sorted from blood. This receptor was identified in a woman aged 18-35 years in good health. The CDR3 region is CAIRGATNEKLFF. Written as DNA, the CDR3 is TGTGCCATCCGGGGGGCAACTAATGAAAAACTGTTTTTT.